This T cell receptor beta chain was observed in a study of PD-1 blockade in classical Hodgkin lymphoma. Study conclusions and caveats: In CD4+ cells, TCR diversity went up significantly by C4D1, but in CD8+ cells it did not. The repertoire differences lack a defined cause, possibly disease activity or prior therapy.

This CDR3 has 15 amino acids. Germline CDR1 is MNHEY and CDR2 is SMNVEV (reference sequence). After removal of 2 bases from V and 9 bases from J, the junction contained 5 bases not matched to a gene. All patients relapsed after autologous stem cell transplantation, and brentuximab vedotin exposure varied. Investigators obtained CD8+ T cells from thawed PBMCs by magnetic negative selection. Classification of best responses gave complete response, partial response or progressive disease. TCRdb's copy holds only in-frame clones and misses some; the assay was immunoSEQ multiplex PCR. The repertoire holds about 27,000 clones, with just over 85% as singletons. Worth noting for this clone: What it binds is not known.

V and J are TRBV27 and TRBJ2-1, with 12 bases lining up with TRBD2. This specimen consisted of CD8+ T cells from blood, obtained at baseline. The sequence was obtained from a human donor with classical Hodgkin lymphoma. The CDR3, as DNA: TGTGCCAGCAGTTTAACGACTAGCGGGGGAATTGAGCAGTTCTTC. Amino acids: CASSLTTSGGIEQFF.